This paragraph reports one TCR beta chain. Other DNA sequences in this sample translate to the same CDR3. Sequencing was performed with immunoSEQ multiplex PCR; in TCRdb, only in-frame clones are kept and a portion is missing. This sample has over 1.5 million clones; 95% to 99% occur once, and the top ten carry about 0.45%. These data are taken from a study of shared clonotypes between healthy human individuals. Sample: naive CD4+ T cells sorted from blood. The subset: CD45RA+ positively selected. The clonotype comes from a man aged 25-45 years in good health.

CDR3 protein: CASSPTGGPETQYF. CDR3 coding DNA: TGTGCCAGCTCACCTACAGGGGGTCCGGAGACCCAGTACTTC. The gene calls are TRBV18 and TRBJ2-5; TRBD1 matches 8 bases. Germline CDR1 and CDR2: KGHSH and LQKENI. The V and J ends lost 3 bases and 5 bases, in that order; junction bases with no gene match: 5. This CDR3 has 14 amino acids.